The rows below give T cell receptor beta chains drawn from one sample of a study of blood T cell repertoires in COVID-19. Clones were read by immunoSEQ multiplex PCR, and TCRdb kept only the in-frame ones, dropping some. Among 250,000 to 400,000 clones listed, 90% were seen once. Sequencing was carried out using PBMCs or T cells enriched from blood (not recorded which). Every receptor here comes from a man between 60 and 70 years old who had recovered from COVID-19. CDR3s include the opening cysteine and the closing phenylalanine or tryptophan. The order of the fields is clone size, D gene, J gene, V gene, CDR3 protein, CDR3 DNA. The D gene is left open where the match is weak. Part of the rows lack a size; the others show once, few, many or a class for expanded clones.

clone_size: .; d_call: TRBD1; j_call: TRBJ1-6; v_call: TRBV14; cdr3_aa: CASSQDRGGQGYYSPLHF; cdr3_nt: TGTGCCAGCAGCCAAGACCGTGGAGGACAGGGATATTACTCACCCCTCCACTTT
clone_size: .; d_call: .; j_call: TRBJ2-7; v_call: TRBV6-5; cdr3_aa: CASSSAGSDLSYEQYF; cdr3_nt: TGTGCCAGCAGTTCCGCGGGTTCGGATCTTTCCTACGAGCAGTACTTC
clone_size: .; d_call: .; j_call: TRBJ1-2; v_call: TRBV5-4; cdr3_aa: CASSLQGVNYGYTF; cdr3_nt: TGTGCCAGCAGCTTACAGGGAGTTAACTATGGCTACACCTTC
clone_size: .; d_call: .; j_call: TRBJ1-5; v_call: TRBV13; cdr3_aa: CASSLSRNQPQHF; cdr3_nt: TGTGCCAGCAGCTTAAGCCGAAATCAGCCCCAGCATTTT
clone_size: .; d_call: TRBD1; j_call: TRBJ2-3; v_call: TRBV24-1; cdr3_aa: CATSDPGQVRDTQYF; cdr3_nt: TGTGCCACCAGTGACCCCGGACAGGTCCGAGATACGCAGTATTTT
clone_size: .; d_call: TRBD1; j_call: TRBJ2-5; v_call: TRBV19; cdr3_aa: CASSTYRGETQYF; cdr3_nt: TGTGCCAGTAGTACTTACAGGGGTGAGACCCAGTACTTC
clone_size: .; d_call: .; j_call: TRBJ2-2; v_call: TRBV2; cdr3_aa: CASKGRNTGELFF; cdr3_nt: TGTGCCAGTAAAGGGAGGAACACCGGGGAGCTGTTTTTT
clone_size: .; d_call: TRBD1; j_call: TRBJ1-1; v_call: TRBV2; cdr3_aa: CASSIPRQGPSTEAFF; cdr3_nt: TGTGCCAGCAGTATACCTCGACAGGGTCCGAGCACTGAAGCTTTCTTT
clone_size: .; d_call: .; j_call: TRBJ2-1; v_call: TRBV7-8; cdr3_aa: CASSLPGQRGVNEQFF; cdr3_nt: TGTGCCAGCAGCTTACCCGGACAGAGAGGAGTCAATGAGCAGTTCTTC
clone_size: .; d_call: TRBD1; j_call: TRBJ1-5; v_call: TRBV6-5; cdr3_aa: CASRDRGNNQPQHF; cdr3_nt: TGTGCCAGCAGGGACAGGGGGAACAATCAGCCCCAGCATTTT
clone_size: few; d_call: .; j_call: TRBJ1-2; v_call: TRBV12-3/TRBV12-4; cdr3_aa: CASRPSGDGYTF; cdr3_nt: TGTGCCAGCAGACCCAGCGGGGATGGCTACACCTTC
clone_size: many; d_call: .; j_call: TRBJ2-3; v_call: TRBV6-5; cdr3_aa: CASSYSGVSTDTQYF; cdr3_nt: TGTGCCAGCAGTTACTCGGGAGTGAGCACAGATACGCAGTATTTT
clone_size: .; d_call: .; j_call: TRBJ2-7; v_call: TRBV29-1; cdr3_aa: CSVEKGAGQGGSVPNEQYF; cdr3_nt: TGCAGCGTTGAAAAGGGAGCGGGCCAGGGGGGTTCGGTGCCCAACGAGCAGTACTTC
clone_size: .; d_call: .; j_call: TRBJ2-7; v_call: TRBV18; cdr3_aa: CASSHSYEQYF; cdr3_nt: TGTGCCAGCTCACATAGCTACGAGCAGTACTTC
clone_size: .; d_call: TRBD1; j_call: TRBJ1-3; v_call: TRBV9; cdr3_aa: CASSDRDSGNTIYF; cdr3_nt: TGTGCCAGCAGCGACCGGGACAGTGGAAACACCATATATTTT
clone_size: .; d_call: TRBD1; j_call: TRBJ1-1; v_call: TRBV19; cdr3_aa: CASSLRTGGASPNTEAFF; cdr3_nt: TGTGCCAGTAGTTTAAGGACAGGGGGCGCTTCTCCGAACACTGAAGCTTTCTTT
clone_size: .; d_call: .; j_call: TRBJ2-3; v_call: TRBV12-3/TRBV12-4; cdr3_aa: CASSSQGADTQYF; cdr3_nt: TGTGCCAGCAGTTCACAGGGAGCAGATACGCAGTATTTT
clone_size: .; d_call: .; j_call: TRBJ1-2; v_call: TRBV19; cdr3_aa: CASSTLPPSGANYGYTF; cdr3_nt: TGTGCCAGTAGTACCCTACCCCCCTCTGGTGCTAACTATGGCTACACCTTC
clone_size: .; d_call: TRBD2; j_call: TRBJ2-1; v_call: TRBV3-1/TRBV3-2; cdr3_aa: CASSSLYGGSGQFF; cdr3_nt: TGTGCCAGCAGCTCCCTTTACGGCGGGAGTGGGCAGTTCTTC
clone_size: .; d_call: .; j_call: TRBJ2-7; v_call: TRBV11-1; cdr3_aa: CATTQTNSYEQYF; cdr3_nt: TGTGCCACAACACAGACTAATTCCTACGAGCAGTACTTC
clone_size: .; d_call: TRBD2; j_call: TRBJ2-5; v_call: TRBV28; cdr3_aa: CASSLIAGGRETQYF; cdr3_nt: TGTGCCAGCAGTTTAATCGCGGGGGGTCGAGAGACCCAGTACTTC
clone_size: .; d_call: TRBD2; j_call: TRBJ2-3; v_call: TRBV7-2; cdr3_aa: CASSLGPAGGPDTQYF; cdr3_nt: TGTGCCAGCAGCTTAGGTCCAGCGGGGGGCCCAGATACGCAGTATTTT
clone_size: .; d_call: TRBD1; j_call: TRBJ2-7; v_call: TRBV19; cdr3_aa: CASSRDRRSSYEQYF; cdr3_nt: TGTGCCAGTAGCAGGGACAGACGAAGCTCCTACGAGCAGTACTTC
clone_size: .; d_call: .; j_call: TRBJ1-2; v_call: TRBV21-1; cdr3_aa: CASSKVAFWTREGHGYTF; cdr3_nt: TGTGCCAGCAGCAAAGTTGCGTTCTGGACGCGGGAGGGTCATGGCTACACCTTC
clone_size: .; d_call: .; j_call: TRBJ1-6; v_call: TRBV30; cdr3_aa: CAWRELVQGQAPLHF; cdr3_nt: TGTGCCTGGAGGGAACTCGTACAGGGCCAAGCACCCCTCCACTTT
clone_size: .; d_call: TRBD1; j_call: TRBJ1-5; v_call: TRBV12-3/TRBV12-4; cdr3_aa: CASRDRGGQPQHF; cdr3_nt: TGTGCCAGCAGGGACAGGGGCGGTCAGCCCCAGCATTTT
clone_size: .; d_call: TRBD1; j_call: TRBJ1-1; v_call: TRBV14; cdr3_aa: CASSRQGEAFF; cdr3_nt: TGTGCCAGCAGCCGACAGGGGGAAGCTTTCTTT
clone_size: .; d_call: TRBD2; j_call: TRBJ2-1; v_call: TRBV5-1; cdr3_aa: CASSTSLAGNYNEQFF; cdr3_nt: TGCGCCAGCAGCACCTCTCTAGCGGGTAACTACAATGAGCAGTTCTTC
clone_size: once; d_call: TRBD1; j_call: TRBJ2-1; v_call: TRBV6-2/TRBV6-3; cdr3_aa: CASSLPGTGAYNEQFF; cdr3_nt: TGTGCCAGCAGTCTTCCCGGGACAGGGGCCTACAATGAGCAGTTCTTC
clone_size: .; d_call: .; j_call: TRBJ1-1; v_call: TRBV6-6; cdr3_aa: CASSSRGNTEAFF; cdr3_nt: TGTGCCAGCAGTTCGCGGGGGAACACTGAAGCTTTCTTT
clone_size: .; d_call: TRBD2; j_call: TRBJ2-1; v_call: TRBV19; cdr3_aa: CASSIGTSSKEQFF; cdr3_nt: TGTGCCAGTAGTATCGGGACTAGTAGTAAGGAGCAGTTCTTC
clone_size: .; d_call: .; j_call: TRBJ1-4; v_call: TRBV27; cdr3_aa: CASSTTAVAVELFF; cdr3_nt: TGTGCCAGCAGTACCACAGCGGTTGCCGTCGAACTGTTTTTT
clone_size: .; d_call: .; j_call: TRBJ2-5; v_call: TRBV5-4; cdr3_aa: CAMGGQETQYF; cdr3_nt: TGTGCCATGGGGGGCCAAGAGACCCAGTACTTC
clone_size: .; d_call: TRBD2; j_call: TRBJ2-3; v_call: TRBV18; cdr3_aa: CASSPRASGTDTQYF; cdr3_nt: TGTGCCAGCTCACCAAGGGCTAGCGGGACCGATACGCAGTATTTT
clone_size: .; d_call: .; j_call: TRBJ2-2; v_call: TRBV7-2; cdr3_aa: CASSFGSGTGELFF; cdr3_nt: TGTGCCAGCAGCTTTGGGTCGGGCACCGGGGAGCTGTTTTTT
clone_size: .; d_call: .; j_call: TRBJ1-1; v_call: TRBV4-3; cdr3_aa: CASSQDGRGSGTEAFF; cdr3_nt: TGCGCCAGCAGCCAAGATGGAAGGGGATCGGGCACTGAAGCTTTCTTT
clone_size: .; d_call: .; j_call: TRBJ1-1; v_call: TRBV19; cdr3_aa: CASSRGQMNTEAFF; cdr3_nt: TGTGCCAGTAGTAGAGGACAGATGAACACTGAAGCTTTCTTT
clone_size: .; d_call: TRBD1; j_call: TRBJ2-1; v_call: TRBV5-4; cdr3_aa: CASSPGDSYNEQFF; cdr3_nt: TGTGCCAGCAGCCCAGGGGACAGCTACAATGAGCAGTTCTTC
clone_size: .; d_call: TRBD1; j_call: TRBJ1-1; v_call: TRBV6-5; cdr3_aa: CASSTGGINTEAFF; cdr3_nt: TGTGCCAGCAGTACAGGGGGGATAAACACTGAAGCTTTCTTT
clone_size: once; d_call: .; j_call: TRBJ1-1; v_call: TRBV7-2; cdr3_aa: CASSLFFAGQSSQNTEAFF; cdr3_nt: TGTGCCAGCAGCTTATTTTTCGCAGGACAGTCAAGCCAGAACACTGAAGCTTTCTTT
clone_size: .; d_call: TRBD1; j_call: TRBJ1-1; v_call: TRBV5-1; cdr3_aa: CASSPEGQPNTEAFF; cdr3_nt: TGCGCCAGCAGCCCGGAGGGACAGCCAAACACTGAAGCTTTCTTT
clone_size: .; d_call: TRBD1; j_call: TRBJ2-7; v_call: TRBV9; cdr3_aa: CASSVASGQGYEQYF; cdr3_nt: TGTGCCAGCAGCGTAGCCTCGGGACAGGGATACGAGCAGTACTTC
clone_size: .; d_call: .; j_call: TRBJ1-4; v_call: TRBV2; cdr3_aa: CASSEPGLQRPTNEKLFF; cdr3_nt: TGTGCCAGCAGTGAACCGGGACTCCAAAGGCCTACTAATGAAAAACTGTTTTTT
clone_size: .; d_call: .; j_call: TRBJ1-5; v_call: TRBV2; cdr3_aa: CASSGGQGGQPQHF; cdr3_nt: TGTGCCAGCAGTGGGGGGCAGGGCGGACAGCCCCAGCATTTT
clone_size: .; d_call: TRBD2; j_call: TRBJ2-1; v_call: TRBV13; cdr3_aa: CASTLARPLALKREGVSNEQFF; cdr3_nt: TGTGCCAGCACCCTCGCCCGACCTCTAGCCTTAAAGCGGGAGGGGGTGTCCAATGAGCAGTTCTTC